The 15 T cell receptor beta chains listed next were all sequenced from one sample in a study of long-term antiretroviral therapy in people with HIV. Survey level was the resolution at which the v3.0 immunoSEQ assay ran. Clones were sequenced by immunoSEQ multiplex PCR, and TCRdb holds only the in-frame ones, with some missing. The sample yields more than 20,000 clones, just under 85% seen once. Sequenced here: unsorted PBMCs, sampled approximately 4 years after starting antiretroviral therapy. The receptor set was obtained from a man aged 18 to 30 with HIV.

This chain joins TRBV2 and TRBJ1-5; a weak D match, TRBD1 (6 bases). Germline V gene data show CDR1 as SNHLY and CDR2 as FYNNEI. The V gene lost 6 bases and the J gene lost 2 bases, with 8 bases spanning the gap. The CDR3 covers 13 residues. The CDR3 coding sequence is TGTGCCAGCAGACAGGGAGGCAATCAGCCCCAGCATTTT. It yields the protein CASRQGGNQPQHF.

The rearrangement uses TRBV13 and TRBJ2-2, with no clear D. This CDR3 is built from 12 residues. In germline, CDR1 is PRHDT, CDR2 FYEKMQ (reference sequence). V lost 5 bases to trimming and J lost 5 bases, with 6 bases between them. Written as DNA, the CDR3 is TGTGCCAGCAGCCCGAGAACCGGGGAGCTGTTTTTT. Its translation is CASSPRTGELFF.

This clone occurred a few times. This rearrangement joins TRBV4-1 to TRBJ1-2; 7 positions match TRBD1. CDR3 length: 15 amino acids. The ends lost 4 bases at V and 4 bases at J; junction bases unmatched: 9. Germline CDR1 reads MGHRA; CDR2 reads YSYEKL. As DNA, the CDR3 is TGCGCCAGCAGCCCATCCGGGACAGCACTCTATGGCTACACCTTC. Amino acid sequence: CASSPSGTALYGYTF.

The gene calls are TRBV2 and TRBJ1-1; D is perhaps TRBD1 (5 bases). This CDR3 contains 15 residues. Germline values: CDR1 SNHLY, CDR2 FYNNEI. V dropped 9 bases and J dropped 0 bases, with 17 bases sitting between them. CDR3 region: CASRARGGMNTEAFF. The CDR3 nucleotides read TGTGCCAGTAGGGCCCGGGGGGGGATGAACACTGAAGCTTTCTTT.

The chain has TRBV2 and TRBJ1-1, with 8 nucleotides matching TRBD1. Germline loops: CDR1 SNHLY, CDR2 FYNNEI. This CDR3 is 17 amino acids long. The V gene end was trimmed by 11 bases and the J gene end by 2 bases; junction bases not matched to a gene: 19. The DNA of the CDR3 is TGTGCCCCCGCAGGGGGCAGGGTTTCGGATCGAAACACTGAAGCTTTCTTT. Protein: CAPAGGRVSDRNTEAFF.

The rearrangement joins TRBV5-1 to TRBJ1-1; no definite D call. CDR1 is SGHRS and CDR2 is YFSETQ in the germline V gene. Between the trimmed V and J ends, which lost 5 bases and 1 base, there was a span of 12 bases. CDR3 length: 14 amino acids. CDR3 residues: CASSLLEGNTEAFF. CDR3 nucleotide sequence: TGCGCCAGCAGTCTCCTAGAAGGGAACACTGAAGCTTTCTTT.

J is TRBJ1-6 and V is TRBV6-5; maybe TRBD1 (5 bases). This CDR3 region has 15 residues. V was shortened by 0 bases and J by 10 bases, with 13 bases between the two germline ends. Germline lookup yields CDR1 MNHEY and CDR2 SVGAGI. CDR3 amino acids: CASSYSGGRMSPLHF. The CDR3 nucleotides are TGTGCCAGCAGTTACTCTGGGGGGAGGATGTCACCCCTCCACTTT.

In its sample, this clone was seen once. V and J are TRBV29-1 and TRBJ2-1, with TRBD2 matching over 9 bases. The CDR3 is made up of 15 amino acids. Germline V gene lookup returns CDR1 SQVTM and CDR2 ANQGSEA. V lost 3 bases, J lost 0 bases, and 3 bases stayed unmatched. CDR3 region: CSVDVRGGSYNEQFF. CDR3 nucleotides: TGCAGCGTTGATGTGCGGGGGGGCTCCTACAATGAGCAGTTCTTC.

This clone was observed once. The chain has TRBV4-1 and TRBJ2-5; 12 nucleotides agree with TRBD2. The germline CDR1 and CDR2 sequences are MGHRA and YSYEKL. The length of the CDR3 is 15 residues. With V trimmed by 0 bases and J by 9 bases, 5 bases remained unmatched. The DNA of the CDR3 is TGCGCCAGCAGCCAAGAGATGACTAGCGGGGGCGCCCAGTACTTC. Translated: CASSQEMTSGGAQYF.

The chain has TRBV28 and TRBJ1-3; a possible D gene is TRBD1 (5 bases). CDR1 MDHEN and CDR2 SYDVKM come from the germline V gene. Trimming stripped 6 bases from V and 0 bases from J, with 15 bases between. The CDR3 extends over 16 amino acids. This CDR3 reads CASSAPGPNSGNTIYF. The DNA for the CDR3 is TGTGCCAGCAGCGCGCCGGGACCCAACTCTGGAAACACCATATATTTT. The full variable domain, completed using reference TRBV28 and TRBJ1-3, is DVKVTQSSRYLVKRTGEKVFLECVQDMDHENMFWYRQDPGLGLRLIYFSYDVKMKEKGDIPEGYSVSREKKERFSLILESASTNQTSMYLCASSAPGPNSGNTIYFGEGSWLTVV.

The rearrangement links TRBV6-1 to TRBJ2-7; 8 bases are a match to TRBD1. The germline gives CDR1 MNHNS, CDR2 SASEGT. This CDR3 has 13 amino acids. V shed 11 bases, J shed 7 bases, and the junction held 13 bases outside the gene matches. As DNA, the CDR3 is TGTGCCGCCGGGACAGGCGGATCAATTGAGCAGTACGTC. As protein: CAAGTGGSIEQYV.

The chain has TRBV4-1 and TRBJ1-4, with a weak D call TRBD1 (5 bases). CDR1 and CDR2 (germline): MGHRA, YSYEKL. V lost 0 bases, J lost 7 bases, and 18 bases lay in between. The CDR3 covers 17 residues. CDR3 DNA: TGCGCCAGCAGCCAAGATCGGGGGATGGGGATTATTGAAAAACTGTTTTTT. Its protein product is CASSQDRGMGIIEKLFF.

A single count supports this clone. The V gene is TRBV7-9, the J gene TRBJ1-4; weak D call: TRBD1 (6 bases). The CDR3 length is 14 residues. In germline, CDR1 is SEHNR, CDR2 FQNEAQ (reference sequence). V shed 2 bases and J shed 5 bases, with 9 bases lying between them. The CDR3 DNA reads as TGTGCCAGCAGCTTAAGAGGACAGAATGAAAAACTGTTTTTT. Its translation is CASSLRGQNEKLFF.

A single count supports this clone. This chain uses TRBV18 with TRBJ1-1, with D possibly being TRBD1 (5 bases). There are 16 residues in the CDR3. V lost 1 base and J lost 1, with 13 bases in between. CDR1 is KGHSH, CDR2 LQKENI, per germline. The DNA of the CDR3 is TGTGCCAGCTCACCACGGGGCCCCCAAGAGAACACTGAAGCTTTCTTT. Translated: CASSPRGPQENTEAFF.

The V gene is TRBV6-5, the J gene TRBJ2-2; weak D call: TRBD2 (6 bases). Trimming shortened V by 10 bases and J by 1 base, and 16 bases separated the two germline ends. This CDR3 is built from 15 residues. CDR1 and CDR2 (germline): MNHEY, SVGAGI. The CDR3 bases are TGTGCCACCACCAAAACGGGGGAGAACACCGGGGAGCTGTTTTTT. Its protein is CATTKTGENTGELFF.